One sample yielded the 2 T cell receptor beta chains listed below, sequenced in a study of cytomegalovirus exposure and HLA in healthy donors. Researchers ran the PCR with 60 Vbeta and 13 Jbeta primers. Libraries were prepared by immunoSEQ multiplex PCR; TCRdb keeps only in-frame clonotypes and omits some of them. The sample holds 150,000 to 160,000 clones; roughly 82% are singletons and the top ten take 5% to 7.5%. Sequenced input: PBMCs. Receptors were obtained from a woman between 50 and 59 years old in good health and CMV-seropositive.

The chain couples TRBV4-3 to TRBJ2-7, with 11 nucleotides matching TRBD2. The CDR3 sequence is 15 residues long. After removal of 3 bases from V and 1 base from J, the junction contained 2 bases not matched to a gene. Germline CDR1 and CDR2: LGHNA and YSLEER. In DNA form, the CDR3 reads TGCGCCAGCAGCCACCTAGCGGGGGGTTCCTACGAGCAGTACTTC. This sequence encodes CASSHLAGGSYEQYF.

This clone has only one observation. The chain combines TRBV6-5 with TRBJ2-3; 9 positions agree with TRBD2. The length of the CDR3 is 15 residues. V lost 7 bases to trimming and J lost 6 bases; unmatched junction nucleotides: 11. In germline, CDR1 is MNHEY, CDR2 SVGAGI. The CDR3, as DNA: TGTGCCAGCAAAGAGCTAGCGGGGCCCCAGGATACGCAGTATTTT. Its protein product is CASKELAGPQDTQYF.